A selection of T cell receptor beta chains follows, all from one sample in a study of blood T cell repertoires in COVID-19. Repertoires were generated with immunoSEQ multiplex PCR, while TCRdb's copy carries only in-frame clones and drops some. The sample yields 170,000 or so clones, about 80% seen once. Sequencing used peripheral blood. The receptors stem from a human donor in a cohort sampled during active COVID-19. Both conserved end residues are part of each CDR3. Fields, in order: clone size, V gene, J gene, D gene, CDR3 protein, CDR3 DNA. D genes are given only for firm matches. Clone size appears in some rows only: once, few, many, or a class for an expanded clone.

NA,TRBV15,TRBJ1-1,NA,CATSRAGFNTEAFF,TGTGCCACCAGCAGAGCGGGGTTTAACACTGAAGCTTTCTTT
few,TRBV11-2,TRBJ1-2,TRBD1,CASSLGTGSNYGYTF,TGTGCCAGCAGCTTAGGGACAGGGTCTAACTATGGCTACACCTTC
NA,TRBV6-1,TRBJ1-5,NA,CASSEGTGGASRQPQHF,TGTGCCAGCAGTGAAGGAACGGGGGGGGCTTCGAGGCAGCCCCAGCATTTT
NA,TRBV2,TRBJ2-3,NA,CALDHHSTDTQYF,TGTGCCCTAGACCACCATAGCACAGATACGCAGTATTTT
NA,TRBV5-4,TRBJ2-2,TRBD2,CASSIGTSGSTGELFF,TGTGCCAGCAGCATAGGAACTAGCGGGAGTACCGGGGAGCTGTTTTTT
NA,TRBV18,TRBJ2-7,TRBD2,CASSPLSGGEQYF,TGTGCCAGCTCACCATTATCGGGGGGGGAGCAGTACTTC
NA,TRBV7-9,TRBJ2-2,TRBD2,CASQGGGNTGELFF,TGTGCCAGCCAAGGCGGGGGGAACACCGGGGAGCTGTTTTTT
NA,TRBV18,TRBJ2-7,TRBD1,CASSPPGQGGYEQYF,TGTGCCAGCTCACCACCGGGACAGGGAGGGTACGAGCAGTACTTC
NA,TRBV7-6,TRBJ2-7,TRBD2,CASSPSLGASGGGPYEQYF,TGTGCCAGCAGTCCCTCCCTGGGAGCTAGCGGAGGAGGCCCCTACGAGCAGTACTTC
NA,TRBV7-3,TRBJ2-7,TRBD1,CASSSWGQAVQEQYF,TGTGCCAGCAGCTCGTGGGGACAGGCCGTGCAGGAGCAGTACTTC
NA,TRBV5-8,TRBJ2-7,TRBD1,CASSSDRGQGQYF,TGTGCCAGCAGCTCGGACAGGGGGCAAGGGCAGTACTTC
few,TRBV7-9,TRBJ2-7,NA,CASSSPRSYEQYF,TGTGCCAGCAGCTCCCCGAGGTCCTACGAGCAGTACTTC
NA,TRBV11-2,TRBJ2-5,TRBD2,CASSLVWVGTSEQETQYF,TGTGCCAGCAGCTTAGTATGGGTCGGGACTAGCGAACAAGAGACCCAGTACTTC
NA,TRBV7-9,TRBJ1-2,NA,CASSLAEGSYGYTF,TGTGCCAGCAGCTTAGCGGAGGGTAGCTATGGCTACACCTTC
NA,TRBV7-7,TRBJ2-5,NA,CASSLGSSSLQETQYF,TGTGCTAGCAGCTTGGGGTCTAGCTCTTTACAAGAGACCCAGTACTTC
NA,TRBV7-9,TRBJ2-6,NA,CASNGRGPGANVLTF,TGTGCCAGCAACGGAAGAGGTCCTGGGGCCAACGTCCTGACTTTC
NA,TRBV28,TRBJ1-5,NA,CASGGGGAGNQPQHF,TGTGCCAGCGGTGGGGGGGGCGCTGGCAATCAGCCCCAGCATTTT
NA,TRBV7-2,TRBJ1-5,NA,CASSLVSGGGQPQHF,TGTGCCAGCAGCTTAGTGTCGGGGGGAGGTCAGCCCCAGCATTTT
few,TRBV28,TRBJ2-7,TRBD1,CASRGTASSYEQYF,TGTGCCAGCAGGGGGACAGCGAGCTCCTACGAGCAGTACTTC
NA,TRBV19,TRBJ2-3,TRBD1,CASSRDRDVDTQYF,TGTGCCAGTAGTAGGGACAGGGACGTAGATACGCAGTATTTT
few,TRBV7-9,TRBJ2-7,NA,CASSFFGLGERTYEQYF,TGTGCCAGCAGCTTTTTTGGCTTGGGTGAGAGGACCTACGAGCAGTACTTC
NA,TRBV11-2,TRBJ2-1,NA,CASSLIVRAGSSYNEQFF,TGTGCCAGCAGCTTAATTGTTAGGGCGGGGAGCTCCTACAATGAGCAGTTCTTC
NA,TRBV24-1,TRBJ1-2,TRBD1,CATSDPRTGEGYGYTF,TGTGCCACCAGTGATCCACGGACAGGGGAAGGCTATGGCTACACCTTC